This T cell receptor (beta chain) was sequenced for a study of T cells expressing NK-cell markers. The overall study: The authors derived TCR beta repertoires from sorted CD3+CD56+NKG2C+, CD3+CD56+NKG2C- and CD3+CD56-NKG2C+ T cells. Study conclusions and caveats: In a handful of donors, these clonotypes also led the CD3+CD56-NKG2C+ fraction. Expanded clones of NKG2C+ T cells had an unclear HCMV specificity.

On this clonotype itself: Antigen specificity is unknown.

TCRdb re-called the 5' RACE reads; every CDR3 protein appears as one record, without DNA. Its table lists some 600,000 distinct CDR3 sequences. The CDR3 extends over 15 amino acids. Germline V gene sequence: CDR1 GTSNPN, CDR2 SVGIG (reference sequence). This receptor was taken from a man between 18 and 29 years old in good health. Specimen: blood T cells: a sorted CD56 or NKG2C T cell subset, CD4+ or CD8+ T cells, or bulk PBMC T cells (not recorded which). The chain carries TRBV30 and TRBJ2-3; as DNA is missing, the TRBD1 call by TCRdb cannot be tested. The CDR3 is CAWRRQSSLGDTQYF.